This T cell receptor (beta chain) stems from a study of blood T cell repertoires in COVID-19. Authors' processing steps: Nucleated cell number was recorded as an estimate derived from reference gene primer amplification. Assay: immunoSEQ multiplex PCR; the TCRdb copy retains only in-frame clones and omits some. V, J and clone size are those of that table, while D and trimming were read from the DNA. The table records 230,000 or so clones, approximately 81% of them present only once. Enrolled through a virtual design, the participants were between about 18 and 89 years of age and came from around 25 US areas. Allocation to cohorts depended on clinical history reported by the participants. A PCR-confirmed or clinician-diagnosed COVID-19 case had contacted exposed participants within 2 weeks of entry. Trimming stripped 1 base from V and 6 bases from J, with 14 bases between. CDR3 length: 15 residues. Per the germline V gene, CDR1 is KGHDR and CDR2 is SFDVKD.

The source is a woman between 45 and 65 years old who had been exposed to COVID-19. Material for sequencing was PBMCs or T cells enriched from blood (not recorded which). This rearrangement joins TRBV24-1 to TRBJ1-2, with D perhaps TRBD1 (6 bases). CDR3: CATSDFRGGADGYTF. The CDR3 DNA sequence: TGTGCCACCAGTGATTTTAGGGGGGGAGCAGATGGCTACACCTTC.